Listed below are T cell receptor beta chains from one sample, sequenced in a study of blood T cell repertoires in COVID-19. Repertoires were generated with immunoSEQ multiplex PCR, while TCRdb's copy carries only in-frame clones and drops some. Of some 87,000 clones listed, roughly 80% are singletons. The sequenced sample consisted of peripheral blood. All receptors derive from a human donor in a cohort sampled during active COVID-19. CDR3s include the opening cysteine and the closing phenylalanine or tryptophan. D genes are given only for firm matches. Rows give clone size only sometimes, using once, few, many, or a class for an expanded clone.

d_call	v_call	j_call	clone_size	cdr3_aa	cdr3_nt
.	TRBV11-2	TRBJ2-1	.	CASSLMTPFAGSYNEQFF	TGTGCCAGCAGCCTTATGACCCCCTTCGCAGGCTCCTACAATGAGCAGTTCTTC
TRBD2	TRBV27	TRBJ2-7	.	CASSFTASGRSEQYF	TGTGCCAGCAGTTTTACGGCTAGCGGTCGGAGCGAGCAGTACTTC
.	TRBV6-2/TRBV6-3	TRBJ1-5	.	CASSYSTAFKNQPQHF	TGTGCCAGCAGTTACTCGACAGCGTTTAAGAATCAGCCCCAGCATTTT
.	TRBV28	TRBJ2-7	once	CASSLSLQGPSYEQYF	TGTGCCAGCAGTTTATCTTTGCAGGGCCCCTCCTACGAGCAGTACTTC
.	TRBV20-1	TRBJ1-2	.	CSASNQEVNGYTF	TGCAGTGCTAGTAATCAGGAGGTAAATGGCTACACCTTC
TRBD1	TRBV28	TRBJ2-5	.	CASRVVGQGRGETQYF	TGTGCCAGCAGAGTCGTGGGACAGGGGAGGGGAGAGACCCAGTACTTC
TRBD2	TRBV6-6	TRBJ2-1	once	CASGSGSSNEQFF	TGTGCCAGCGGAAGCGGGAGTTCCAATGAGCAGTTCTTC
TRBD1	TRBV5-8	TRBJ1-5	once	CASSLKDRVSQPQHF	TGTGCCAGCAGCCTTAAGGACAGGGTGAGTCAGCCCCAGCATTTT
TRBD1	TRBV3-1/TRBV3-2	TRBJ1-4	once	CASSLTRDRATNEKLFF	TGTGCCAGCAGCCTCACTAGGGACAGGGCAACTAATGAAAAACTGTTTTTT
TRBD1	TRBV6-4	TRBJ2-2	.	CASSRDRGTGELFF	TGTGCCAGCAGCCGGGACAGGGGCACCGGGGAGCTGTTTTTT
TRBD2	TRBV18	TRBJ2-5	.	CASSHNRGTSGRDQETQYF	TGTGCCAGCTCACACAACCGAGGGACTAGCGGGAGAGACCAAGAGACCCAGTACTTC
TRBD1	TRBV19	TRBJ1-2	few	CASSAGTGKGVQGYGYTF	TGTGCCAGTAGTGCCGGGACAGGGAAAGGTGTTCAGGGCTATGGCTACACCTTC
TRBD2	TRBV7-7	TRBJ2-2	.	CASSFGLAGGPYTGELFF	TGTGCTAGCAGCTTTGGACTAGCGGGAGGGCCGTACACCGGGGAGCTGTTTTTT
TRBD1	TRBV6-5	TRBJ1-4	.	CASSYAPGTGTEKLFF	TGTGCCAGCAGTTACGCGCCCGGGACAGGGACTGAAAAACTGTTTTTT
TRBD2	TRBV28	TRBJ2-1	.	CASITGGGVNEQFF	TGTGCCAGCATTACGGGAGGAGGGGTCAATGAGCAGTTCTTC
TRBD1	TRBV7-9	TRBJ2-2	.	CASSFGTGYTGELFF	TGTGCCAGCAGCTTTGGGACAGGGTACACCGGGGAGCTGTTTTTT
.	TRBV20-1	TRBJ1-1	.	CSASGQSPEAFF	TGCAGTGCTAGTGGCCAGTCCCCTGAAGCTTTCTTT
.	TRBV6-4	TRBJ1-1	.	CASSDSSRGTEAFF	TGTGCCAGCAGTGACTCGAGCCGAGGGACTGAAGCTTTCTTT
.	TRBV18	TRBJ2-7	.	CASSPPNERYEQYF	TGTGCCAGCTCACCACCGAATGAGCGCTACGAGCAGTACTTC
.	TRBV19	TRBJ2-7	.	CASSNLGDSYEQYF	TGTGCCAGTAGTAATTTAGGGGACTCCTACGAGCAGTACTTC
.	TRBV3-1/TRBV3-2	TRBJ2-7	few	CASSQAQYKRQYF	TGTGCCAGCAGCCAAGCTCAGTATAAGCGGCAGTACTTC
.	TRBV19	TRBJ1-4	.	CASGTQGGQGLFF	TGTGCCAGCGGGACTCAAGGTGGCCAGGGACTGTTTTTT